This is a list of T cell receptor beta chains from one sample in a study of shared clonotypes between healthy human individuals. Clones were read by immunoSEQ multiplex PCR, and TCRdb kept only the in-frame ones, dropping some. Here the sample spans 600,000 to 750,000 clones, over 60% being singletons. The sequenced material came from memory CD4+ T cells sorted from blood. The source is a woman in her 30s in good health. Both conserved end residues are part of each CDR3. D genes are given only for firm matches. Size is stated for part of the rows, as once, few or many counts, or as a class when the clone is expanded.

. TRBJ2-1 TRBV27 TRBD2 CASTSAGVYNEQFF TGTGCCAGCACTTCAGCGGGGGTCTACAATGAGCAGTTCTTC
few TRBJ2-7 TRBV2 . CASRKEGGNYEQYF TGTGCCAGCAGAAAAGAGGGGGGCAACTACGAGCAGTACTTC
few TRBJ2-1 TRBV7-6 TRBD2 CASSSDWGRAGNEQFF TGTGCCAGCAGCTCCGACTGGGGGAGGGCCGGCAATGAGCAGTTCTTC
. TRBJ2-7 TRBV6-1 . CASGGYPSYEQYF TGTGCCAGTGGGGGGTATCCTTCCTACGAGCAGTACTTC
. TRBJ1-2 TRBV28 . CASSVATPNYTF TGTGCCAGCAGCGTCGCGACACCAAACTACACCTTC
. TRBJ1-5 TRBV6-1 . CASSEGLIRNQPQHF TGTGCCAGCAGTGAAGGGCTTATCCGCAATCAGCCCCAGCATTTT
. TRBJ1-4 TRBV19 . CASSITAANEKLFF TGTGCCAGTAGTATCACAGCAGCTAATGAAAAACTGTTTTTT
. TRBJ2-7 TRBV5-1 . CASRGQPSSYEQYF TGCGCCAGCAGGGGCCAGCCCAGCTCCTACGAGCAGTACTTC
. TRBJ2-3 TRBV7-3 TRBD2 CASSLGPGLGTDTQYF TGTGCCAGCAGCTTAGGTCCGGGACTAGGCACAGATACGCAGTATTTT
. TRBJ1-1 TRBV11-2 . CASSTRTGPVAKGNTEAFF TGTGCCAGCAGCACTCGGACGGGGCCCGTAGCTAAGGGGAACACTGAAGCTTTCTTT
. TRBJ2-7 TRBV6-6 . CASRNPGLDSYEQYF TGTGCCAGCAGGAACCCGGGACTCGACTCCTACGAGCAGTACTTC
once TRBJ2-5 TRBV11-2 . CASSSPGSLKTQYF TGTGCCAGCAGCTCCCCGGGTAGCTTAAAGACCCAGTACTTC
. TRBJ1-2 TRBV28 . CASSSTESYGYTF TGTGCCAGCAGTTCGACAGAATCCTATGGCTACACCTTC
. TRBJ2-2 TRBV6-1 TRBD2 CASRSGGGMNGELFF TGTGCCAGCAGGTCGGGAGGGGGTATGAACGGGGAGCTGTTTTTT
. TRBJ1-5 TRBV7-2 . CASSPEGNQPQHF TGTGCCAGCAGCCCCGAGGGCAATCAGCCCCAGCATTTT
. TRBJ1-1 TRBV29-1 . CSVQGATEAFF TGCAGCGTCCAAGGGGCCACTGAAGCTTTCTTT
many TRBJ1-2 TRBV6-1 . CASSETDFYGYTF TGTGCCAGCAGTGAAACAGATTTCTATGGCTACACCTTC
. TRBJ1-5 TRBV2 . CASSADSLRGQPQHF TGTGCCAGCAGTGCGGACAGTCTAAGGGGTCAGCCCCAGCATTTT
once TRBJ2-5 TRBV6-6 TRBD2 CASSLRWGEGETQYF TGTGCCAGCAGCCTGCGATGGGGGGAGGGAGAGACCCAGTACTTC
. TRBJ2-2 TRBV29-1 TRBD2 CSVGTSGKTGELFF TGCAGCGTTGGAACTAGCGGGAAAACCGGGGAGCTGTTTTTT
. TRBJ2-5 TRBV7-3 TRBD1 CASSYSSGTGGWETQYF TGTGCCAGCAGCTACTCTTCCGGGACAGGGGGCTGGGAGACCCAGTACTTC
few TRBJ1-1 TRBV15 TRBD1 CATSRGDRADTEAFF TGTGCCACCAGCAGAGGAGACAGGGCGGACACTGAAGCTTTCTTT
. TRBJ1-1 TRBV6-5 . CASSYEGRGTEAFF TGTGCCAGCAGTTACGAGGGACGGGGGACTGAAGCTTTCTTT
. TRBJ2-7 TRBV19 TRBD1 CASSVGTGYSEQYF TGTGCCAGTAGTGTGGGGACAGGGTACAGCGAGCAGTACTTC
. TRBJ2-1 TRBV5-1 TRBD2 CASSFGRSSNNEQFF TGCGCCAGCAGCTTCGGGAGGTCTAGCAACAATGAGCAGTTCTTC
. TRBJ2-1 TRBV25-1 . CASSEPEYYYNEQFF TGTGCCAGCAGCGAACCAGAATATTACTACAATGAGCAGTTCTTC
. TRBJ1-1 TRBV5-1 TRBD1 CASRQSGGEGNTEAFF TGCGCCAGCAGGCAATCAGGGGGCGAGGGGAACACTGAAGCTTTCTTT
once TRBJ1-1 TRBV6-5 . CASSYSTIGNTEAFF TGTGCCAGCAGTTACTCGACAATCGGGAACACTGAAGCTTTCTTT